The 2 T cell receptor beta chains below all came from one sample that was sequenced in a study of graft-versus-host responses after intestinal transplantation. Method: immunoSEQ multiplex PCR; TCRdb's copy keeps in-frame clones and lacks some. The sample includes over 100,000 clones, more than 85% of them seen just once. No antigen is known for these receptors. This specimen was unstimulated CD8+ T cells sorted from spleen or lymph node cells, taken before transplant. The origin of the receptors is a human donor who was the organ donor for an intestinal transplant.

V gene TRBV28 combines with J gene TRBJ1-5; D is undetermined. This CDR3 contains 14 residues. Trimming took 8 bases from V and 3 from J, leaving 14 bases between them. Germline CDR1 and CDR2: MDHEN and SYDVKM. The CDR3 nucleotides are TGTGCCAGCCTCAGCTGGAGTTACAATCAGCCCCAGCATTTT. Residues: CASLSWSYNQPQHF. Filled out from reference TRBV28 and TRBJ1-5, the complete variable domain reads DVKVTQSSRYLVKRTGEKVFLECVQDMDHENMFWYRQDPGLGLRLIYFSYDVKMKEKGDIPEGYSVSREKKERFSLILESASTNQTSMYLCASLSWSYNQPQHFGDGTRLSIL.

The chain couples TRBV10-2 to TRBJ1-1; D is unresolved. This CDR3 is built from 14 residues. The V end lost 4 bases, the J end lost 0 bases, and 9 bases lay between the germline ends. Germline V lookup: CDR1 WSHSY, CDR2 SAAADI. For the CDR3, the DNA is TGCGCCAGCAGTGCCAGTATGATGAACACTGAAGCTTTCTTT. Encoded protein: CASSASMMNTEAFF.